The 2 T cell receptor beta chains listed next were all sequenced from one sample in a study of blood T cell repertoires in COVID-19. TCRdb's table, derived via immunoSEQ multiplex PCR, lists solely in-frame clones and lacks some. The sample holds some 130,000 clones; approximately 86% are singletons and the top ten take around 17%. The sample taken for sequencing was peripheral blood. These receptors were collected from a woman between 50 and 59 years old who had recovered from COVID-19.

The chain employs TRBV4-2 and TRBJ1-1, with D tentatively TRBD1 (6 bases). Deletions cut 0 bases from V and 4 bases from J, with 15 bases between. The CDR3 sequence is 16 residues long. CDR1 is LGHNA, CDR2 YNFKEQ, per germline. The CDR3 DNA is TGTGCCAGCAGCCAAGACCCACAGGGAGGGGGCACTGAAGCTTTCTTT. Amino acids: CASSQDPQGGGTEAFF.

V and J are TRBV3-1 (or the pseudogene TRBV3-2) and TRBJ2-1; TRBD2 aligns across 8 bases. Germline V gene lookup returns CDR1 LGHDT and CDR2 YNNKEL (reference sequence). The CDR3 has 16 amino acids. V was clipped by 0 bases and J by 4 bases; unmatched bases: 5. CDR3 residues: CASSQDSTSAYNEQFF. The CDR3 coding sequence is TGTGCCAGCAGCCAAGATTCGACTAGCGCTTACAATGAGCAGTTCTTC.